This entry lists 7 T cell receptor beta chains sequenced from one sample in a study of T cell responses to AZD1222 COVID-19 vaccine. Produced via immunoSEQ multiplex PCR; TCRdb's table is partial and in-frame only. The sample has 150,000 to 200,000 clones, 85% to 95% seen once. Sequenced material: peripheral blood, taken on day 0 of AZD1222 vaccination. Receptors originate from an adult in good health.

V gene TRBV28 combines with J gene TRBJ2-1; D might be TRBD2 (5 bases). Trimming pared 5 bases from V and 4 bases from J, leaving 15 bases between. CDR3 length: 15 residues. Germline V CDR1 and CDR2: MDHEN, SYDVKM. CDR3 sequence: CASSPRSGQYNEQFF. The CDR3 DNA sequence: TGTGCCAGCAGTCCCAGGAGCGGCCAATACAATGAGCAGTTCTTC.

The chain is built from TRBV3-1 (or the pseudogene TRBV3-2) and TRBJ1-6; D not certain. Trimming shortened V by 8 bases and J by 5 bases, and 13 bases separated the two germline ends. The germline V gene encodes CDR1 LGHDT and CDR2 YNNKEL (reference sequence). The CDR3 runs to 14 residues. CDR3 nucleotide sequence: TGTGCCAGCGGGCCCATGGTCAATAATTCACCCCTCCACTTT. This gives the protein CASGPMVNNSPLHF.

The CDR3 loop reads CASSPQGSYNYGYTF. The CDR3 region has the DNA TGTGCCAGCAGTCCACAGGGAAGCTATAACTATGGCTACACCTTC. The chain is built from TRBV21-1 and TRBJ1-2; the DNA was not compared with TRBD1, the D call given in the table. TRBV21-1 is labeled a pseudogene. This CDR3 is built from 15 residues.

The chain combines TRBV7-8 with TRBJ1-2; no clear D. Germline CDR1 and CDR2: SGHVS and FQNEAQ. V was cut by 0 bases and J by 8 bases, with 13 bases left in between. The CDR3 has 14 amino acids. The CDR3 is CASSLAPGTGGYTF. The CDR3, as DNA: TGTGCCAGCAGCTTAGCGCCGGGAACTGGCGGCTACACCTTC.

The chain combines TRBV6-5 with TRBJ2-2; tentatively, D is TRBD1 or TRBD2 (6 bases each). CDR1 is MNHEY and CDR2 is SVGAGI in the germline V gene. The CDR3 is 14 residues long. V was trimmed by 7 bases and J by 5 bases, leaving 14 bases between them. The CDR3 DNA reads as TGTGCCAGCACCTCCGGGGGCACAACCGGGGAGCTGTTTTTT. Protein: CASTSGGTTGELFF.

The chain links TRBV19 to TRBJ2-2, with D possibly TRBD1 on 5 matching bases. Germline V CDR1 and CDR2: LNHDA, SQIVND (reference sequence). V gave up 4 bases and J gave up 1 base, with 7 bases separating them. The CDR3 covers 14 residues. The CDR3 loop is CASSKRGNTGELFF. The CDR3 region has the DNA TGTGCCAGTAGTAAAAGGGGGAACACCGGGGAGCTGTTTTTT.

V usage is TRBV2 and J usage is TRBJ1-4, with TRBD1 matching 10 bases. The CDR3 length is 13 residues. V shed 11 bases, J shed 12 bases, and the junction held 12 bases outside the gene matches. Germline V gene lookup returns CDR1 SNHLY and CDR2 FYNNEI. The CDR3 protein is CAGKRQGANELFF. In DNA, the CDR3 is TGTGCCGGAAAGAGACAGGGGGCGAATGAACTGTTTTTT.